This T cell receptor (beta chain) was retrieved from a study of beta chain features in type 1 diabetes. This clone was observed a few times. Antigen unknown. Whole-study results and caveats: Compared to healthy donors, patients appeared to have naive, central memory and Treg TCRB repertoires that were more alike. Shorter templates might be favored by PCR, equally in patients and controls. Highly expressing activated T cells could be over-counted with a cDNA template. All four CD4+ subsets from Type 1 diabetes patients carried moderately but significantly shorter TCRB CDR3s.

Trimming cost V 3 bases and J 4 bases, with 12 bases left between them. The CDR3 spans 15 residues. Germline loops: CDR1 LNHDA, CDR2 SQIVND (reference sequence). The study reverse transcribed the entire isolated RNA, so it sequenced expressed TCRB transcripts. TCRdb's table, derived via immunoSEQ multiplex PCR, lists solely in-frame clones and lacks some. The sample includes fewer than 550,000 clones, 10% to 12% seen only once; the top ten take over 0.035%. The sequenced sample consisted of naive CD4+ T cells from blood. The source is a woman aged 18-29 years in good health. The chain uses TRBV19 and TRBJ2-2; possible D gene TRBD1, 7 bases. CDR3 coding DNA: TGTGCCAGTAGTATGGAGGGGGCTGGCACCGGGGAGCTGTTTTTT. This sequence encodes CASSMEGAGTGELFF.